The T cell receptor beta chain described here comes from a study of response to subunit inactivated influenza vaccine. Study-level findings and limits: There was a suggestion from the authors that each seasonal influenza vaccination recruits few new T cells.

A note on this clonotype: Antigen specificity is unknown.

The CDR3 covers 12 residues. From germline, CDR1 is MDHEN and CDR2 SYDVKM. The V gene lost 8 bases and the J gene lost 1 base, with 5 bases spanning the gap. TCRdb reprocessed the RT-PCR reads with MiXCR, giving one entry per CDR3 protein. There are under 800,000 distinct CDR3 sequences in the sample; about 15% occur only once, and around 7% lies in the top ten. Material: PBMCs from blood, obtained 14 to 15 days before vaccination. The sequence came from a man aged 45-60 years who received an inactivated influenza vaccine. This rearrangement joins TRBV28 to TRBJ2-2; unclear D gene. DNA of the CDR3: TGTGCCAGCGTCCAGAACACCGGGGAGCTGTTTTTT. This gives the protein CASVQNTGELFF.